The 30 T cell receptor beta chains given below trace back to one sample, sequenced in a study of blood T cell repertoires in COVID-19. The table came from immunoSEQ multiplex PCR; TCRdb's copy has only in-frame clones and leaves some out. The table records 300,000 to 400,000 clones, roughly 90% of them present only once. The specimen sequenced was peripheral blood. These receptors were obtained from a man aged 25-40 years with COVID-19, enrolled during active disease.

This clone has just one count. V usage is TRBV19 and J usage is TRBJ1-5; perhaps TRBD1 as D (5 bases). Trimming stripped 7 bases from V and 4 bases from J, with 8 bases between. Germline assignment: CDR1 LNHDA and CDR2 SQIVND (reference sequence). The CDR3 is 12 residues long. CDR3 nucleotide sequence: TGTGCCAGTAAGCAGGGTAATCAGCCCCAGCATTTT. Its translation: CASKQGNQPQHF.

The genes are TRBV21-1 and TRBJ2-3; the listed D gene, TRBD1, was not tested against the DNA. TRBV21-1 is tagged as a pseudogene. This CDR3 contains 19 residues. For the CDR3, the DNA is TGTGCCAGCAGCGCCTGGGTTGGGTACCGGGACAGGGATCCAGATACGCAGTATTTT. Translation: CASSAWVGYRDRDPDTQYF.

This clone occurred a few times. This chain links TRBV6-5 with TRBJ1-1; no definite D call. The CDR3 covers 15 residues. With 0 bases removed from V and 2 bases from J, the gap between germline ends came to 10 bases. Looked up from germline, CDR1 is MNHEY and CDR2 is SVGAGI. In DNA, the CDR3 is TGTGCCAGCAGTTACTCTGCCAGGCTAAACACTGAAGCTTTCTTT. Translation: CASSYSARLNTEAFF.

The chain employs TRBV15 and TRBJ2-1, with 9 bases aligning to TRBD2. V lost 5 bases, J lost 8 bases, and 10 bases stayed unmatched. The CDR3 has 15 residues. Germline assignment: CDR1 LNHNV and CDR2 YYDKDF (reference sequence). The CDR3 is CATSPTREGVDEQFF. In DNA form, the CDR3 reads TGTGCCACCAGCCCCACGCGGGAGGGAGTTGATGAGCAGTTCTTC.

This clone has at least ten counts. This sequence joins TRBV6-5 and TRBJ2-3; the match to TRBD1 covers 8 bases. CDR3 length: 14 residues. Germline lookup yields CDR1 MNHEY and CDR2 SVGAGI. J was trimmed by 4 bases and V by 6 bases; bases with no gene match: 6. CDR3 nucleotide sequence: TGTGCCAGCAGGTGGGACAGGTCCCCAGATACGCAGTATTTT. Residues: CASRWDRSPDTQYF.

This chain links TRBV4-3 with TRBJ1-1; no reliable D call. The CDR3 loop spans 13 amino acids. Germline CDR1 LGHNA, CDR2 YSLEER. V lost 0 bases to trimming and J lost 6 bases, with 8 bases between them. The CDR3: CASSQDNIPEAFF. CDR3 in DNA: TGCGCCAGCAGCCAAGATAACATCCCTGAAGCTTTCTTT.

This chain connects TRBV4-3 to TRBJ2-7; TRBD2 matches at 11 bases. V was pared by 4 bases and J by 2 bases, with 7 bases of the junction left unmatched. The CDR3 is made up of 16 amino acids. The V gene's germline CDR1 is LGHNA and CDR2 YSLEER. The DNA of the CDR3 is TGCGCCAGCAGCCCACGGACTAGCGGGTCCCCCTACGAGCAGTACTTC. It codes for CASSPRTSGSPYEQYF.

This clone was seen a single time. CDR3: CASSQNDGGEAFF. The CDR3 coding sequence is TGCGCCAGCAGCCAAAATGACGGCGGTGAAGCTTTCTTT. V and J are TRBV4-1 and TRBJ1-1; D call uncertain. The CDR3 consists of 13 residues. V gave up 2 bases and J gave up 7 bases, with 11 bases separating them. The V gene's germline CDR1 is MGHRA and CDR2 YSYEKL.

J is TRBJ2-6 and V is TRBV4-1; 9 bases are shared with TRBD2. Trimming cost V 8 bases and J 7 bases; bases outside gene matches: 21. Looked up from germline, CDR1 is MGHRA and CDR2 is YSYEKL. The CDR3 is 19 amino acids. The CDR3: CASGGTSAGGPLGANVLTF. The CDR3 bases are TGCGCCAGCGGCGGCACCTCAGCGGGAGGCCCTTTGGGAGCCAACGTCCTGACTTTC.

This chain uses TRBV3-1 (or the pseudogene TRBV3-2) with TRBJ2-7; 7 nucleotides align to TRBD1. Germline-derived CDR1 and CDR2 are LGHDT and YNNKEL (reference sequence). There are 15 residues in the CDR3. The ends lost 1 base at V and 2 bases at J; junction bases unmatched: 5. The CDR3 DNA reads as TGTGCCAGCAGCCAAGGTCCGGGACAGCCCTACGAGCAGTACTTC. Translating it yields CASSQGPGQPYEQYF.

Only one count was recorded for this clone. V usage is TRBV4-2 and J usage is TRBJ2-7; D call uncertain. V lost 2 bases and J 4 bases, leaving 15 bases between the germline ends. This CDR3 has 15 residues. Germline V gene sequence: CDR1 LGHNA, CDR2 YNFKEQ. The chain's CDR3 is CASSQTTSTFYEQYF. CDR3 DNA sequence: TGTGCCAGCAGCCAAACTACGTCGACGTTTTACGAGCAGTACTTC.

The V gene is TRBV7-2, the J gene TRBJ2-1; the match to TRBD2 covers 12 bases. Germline lookup yields CDR1 SGHTA and CDR2 FQGNSA. CDR3 length: 17 residues. V shed 2 bases, J shed 7 bases, and the junction held 9 bases outside the gene matches. CDR3 sequence reads: CASSLRPLAGGGNEQFF. CDR3 coding DNA: TGTGCCAGCAGCTTAAGGCCGCTAGCGGGAGGGGGGAATGAGCAGTTCTTC.

The chain carries TRBV18 and TRBJ2-7; 12 positions agree with TRBD1. In germline, CDR1 is KGHSH, CDR2 LQKENI. This CDR3 is built from 16 residues. Trimming took 3 bases from V and 2 from J; bases not matched to a gene: 5. This chain's CDR3 is CASSPPGQGAAYEQYF. CDR3 nucleotide sequence: TGTGCCAGCTCACCTCCGGGACAGGGGGCCGCCTACGAGCAGTACTTC.

This clone occurred once. V usage is TRBV6-5 and J usage is TRBJ1-2, with D perhaps matching TRBD1 (6 bases). The length of the CDR3 is 12 residues. V gave up 5 bases and J gave up 8 bases, with 12 bases separating them. CDR1 MNHEY and CDR2 SVGAGI come from the germline V gene. CDR3 region: CASSPSGEGYTF. The CDR3 nucleotides read TGTGCCAGCAGTCCGTCAGGGGAAGGCTACACCTTC.

V is TRBV19 and J is TRBJ1-6, with D tentatively TRBD1 (5 bases). Looked up from germline, CDR1 is LNHDA and CDR2 is SQIVND (reference sequence). With 6 bases removed from V and 7 bases from J, the gap between germline ends came to 16 bases. The CDR3 runs 15 residues. The CDR3 DNA reads as TGTGCCAGTAGCCATGGGCAGGGATGGAATTCACCCCTCCACTTT. Translation: CASSHGQGWNSPLHF.

The chain employs TRBV5-6 and TRBJ1-3; possible D gene TRBD1, 6 bases. CDR3 length: 15 amino acids. The germline gives CDR1 SGHDT, CDR2 YYEEEE. V gave up 2 bases and J gave up 3 bases, with 12 bases separating them. The CDR3 protein is CASSFTGTFGNTIYF. The CDR3 bases are TGTGCCAGCAGCTTCACCGGGACATTTGGAAACACCATATATTTT.

V is TRBV18 and J is TRBJ2-7, with 9 bases identical to TRBD1. The trim removed 0 bases at V and 5 bases at J, leaving 8 bases unmatched. Germline V gene sequence: CDR1 KGHSH, CDR2 LQKENI. The CDR3 has 16 amino acids. The CDR3: CASSPPAGQGHHEQYF. DNA for the CDR3: TGTGCCAGCTCACCACCGGCGGGACAGGGTCATCACGAGCAGTACTTC.

The V and J genes are TRBV19 and TRBJ1-5; a possible D gene is TRBD1 (6 bases). Germline V gene data show CDR1 as LNHDA and CDR2 as SQIVND (reference sequence). V lost 3 bases to trimming and J lost 0 bases, with 24 bases between them. CDR3 length: 20 residues. DNA for the CDR3: TGTGCCAGTAGTATTTCATGGCGGGGGCGCGACGGGTCTAGCAATCAGCCCCAGCATTTT. Translated: CASSISWRGRDGSSNQPQHF.

The chain has TRBV7-7 and TRBJ2-2; a possible D gene is TRBD1 (6 bases). There are 16 residues in the CDR3. The germline V gene has CDR1 SSHAT and CDR2 FNYEAQ (reference sequence). V lost 1 base, J lost 0 bases, and 9 bases lay in between. CDR3 DNA: TGTGCCAGCAGCTTAGTGGCAGGGGCGAACACCGGGGAGCTGTTTTTT. Translation: CASSLVAGANTGELFF.

About this clone itself: The same CDR3 is also encoded by other DNA sequences in this sample. The chain links TRBV11-3 to TRBJ2-3, with a weak D call TRBD2 (6 bases). V lost 1 base, J lost 0 bases, and 8 bases lay in between. The CDR3 spans 15 residues. Looked up from germline, CDR1 is SGHNT and CDR2 is YENEEA. CDR3 loop: CASSLAGGSTDTQYF. CDR3 DNA sequence: TGTGCCAGCAGCTTAGCCGGGGGTAGCACAGATACGCAGTATTTT.

The chain carries TRBV3-1 (or the pseudogene TRBV3-2) and TRBJ2-1; D is perhaps TRBD1 (5 bases). Germline V gene lookup returns CDR1 LGHDT and CDR2 YNNKEL (reference sequence). This CDR3 contains 15 residues. Trimming took off 2 bases at V and 9 bases at J, with 17 bases between the two ends. CDR3 sequence (DNA): TGTGCCAGCAGCCAAAGAGTCCAGGGTCGTAGTGAGCAGTTCTTC. This translates into CASSQRVQGRSEQFF.

J is TRBJ2-3 and V is TRBV25-1; 8 nucleotides line up with TRBD1. V gave up 6 bases and J gave up 3 bases; unmatched junction bases: 14. Germline CDR1 reads MGHDK; CDR2 reads SYGVNS. This CDR3 contains 17 residues. CDR3 amino acids: CASSRGSEWTGTDTQYF. For the CDR3, the DNA is TGTGCCAGCAGCCGAGGGTCTGAGTGGACAGGGACAGATACGCAGTATTTT. Full variable domain (missing parts from reference TRBV25-1 and TRBJ2-3): EADIYQTPRYLVIGTGKKITLECSQTMGHDKMYWYQQDPGMELHLIHYSYGVNSTEKGDLSSESTVSRIRTEHFPLTLESARPSHTSQYLCASSRGSEWTGTDTQYFGPGTRLTVL.

The CDR3 protein is CASKDRNNQPQHF. Here the CDR3 DNA reads TGTGCCAGCAAAGACAGAAACAATCAGCCCCAGCATTTT. The chain carries TRBV6-5 and TRBJ1-5, with a weak D call TRBD1 (5 bases). This CDR3 has 13 residues. Trimming removed 7 bases at V and 3 bases at J, with 10 bases between. In germline, CDR1 is MNHEY, CDR2 SVGAGI.

The V call is TRBV2, the J call TRBJ1-1; a weak D match, TRBD1 (5 bases). Germline V gives CDR1 SNHLY, CDR2 FYNNEI. The CDR3 runs 11 residues. Trimming stripped 2 bases from V and 9 bases from J, with 7 bases between. In nucleotides, the CDR3 is TGTGCCAGCAGTGAAAACAGGAAAGCTTTCTTT. It codes for CASSENRKAFF.

V is TRBV11-2 and J is TRBJ1-1; D unclear. Germline V gives CDR1 SGHAT, CDR2 FQNNGV. The V and J ends lost 4 bases and 0 bases respectively, with 12 bases between them. This CDR3 comprises 15 residues. The CDR3 reads CASSSGISVNTEAFF. CDR3 DNA sequence: TGTGCCAGCAGCTCCGGTATCAGCGTGAACACTGAAGCTTTCTTT.

This clone occurred once. V usage is TRBV3-1 (or the pseudogene TRBV3-2) and J usage is TRBJ2-7; 9 nucleotides align to TRBD2. Per germline, CDR1 LGHDT and CDR2 YNNKEL (reference sequence). After removal of 1 base from V and 3 bases from J, the junction contained 4 bases not matched to a gene. This CDR3 region has 15 residues. CDR3: CASSQAASGIYEQYF. CDR3 nucleotides: TGTGCCAGCAGCCAAGCGGCTAGCGGGATCTACGAGCAGTACTTC.

V and J are TRBV3-1 (or the pseudogene TRBV3-2) and TRBJ1-6, with unresolved D. With 0 bases removed from V and 2 bases from J, the gap between germline ends came to 8 bases. CDR1 and CDR2 (germline): LGHDT, YNNKEL (reference sequence). The CDR3 length is 16 residues. CDR3 amino acids: CASSQDTAAYNSPLHF. The CDR3 nucleotides read TGTGCCAGCAGCCAAGACACAGCAGCCTATAATTCACCCCTCCACTTT.

This sequence joins TRBV2 and TRBJ2-5; TRBD1 agrees at 7 bases. The CDR3 runs 15 residues. Per the germline V gene, CDR1 is SNHLY and CDR2 is FYNNEI. V lost 6 bases to trimming and J lost 1 base; unmatched junction nucleotides: 8. CDR3 DNA: TGTGCCAGCAGAGAATCGACAGGGCCCCAAGAGACCCAGTACTTC. This gives the protein CASRESTGPQETQYF. Full variable domain (rest looked up from reference TRBV2 and TRBJ2-5): EPEVTQTPSHQVTQMGQEVILRCVPISNHLYFYWYRQILGQKVEFLVSFYNNEISEKSEIFDDQFSVERPDGSNFTLKIRSTKLEDSAMYFCASRESTGPQETQYFGPGTRLLVL.

V is TRBV28 and J is TRBJ2-3; 11 bases are a match to TRBD2. Germline CDR1 reads MDHEN; CDR2 reads SYDVKM. V lost 6 bases, J lost 4 bases, and 12 bases stayed unmatched. The CDR3 spans 17 residues. The CDR3 region has the DNA TGTGCCAGCAGGACTAGCGGGATATTAGTTAAGGCAGATACGCAGTATTTT. Its translation is CASRTSGILVKADTQYF.

The chain couples TRBV23-1 to TRBJ2-7; D remains ambiguous. TRBV23-1 falls under the ORF class, with uncertain function. The CDR3 is 14 amino acids. The V end lost 5 bases, the J end lost 0 bases, and 11 bases lay between the germline ends. The CDR3 DNA is TGCGCCAGCAGTGTTTATTTGAGCTCCTACGAGCAGTACTTC. It encodes CASSVYLSSYEQYF.